Below are 22 T cell receptor beta chains sequenced from a single sample in a study of identical twins. TCRdb processed the 5' RACE reads anew with MiXCR; each CDR3 protein has one entry. The sample has about 470,000 distinct CDR3 sequences; 20% to 30% are singletons. This sample was also put to use in a study of T cells expressing NK-cell markers.

Sequencing used CD4+ T cells sorted from blood. These receptors originate from a young woman in good health.

The rearrangement links TRBV10-3 to TRBJ1-1; 8 bases fit TRBD1. The CDR3 runs 12 residues. Per the germline V gene, CDR1 is ENHRY and CDR2 is SYGVKD. J was trimmed by 7 bases and V by 9 bases; bases with no gene match: 7. CDR3 protein: CAIRSGGGEAFF. In nucleotides, the CDR3 is TGTGCCATTCGCTCAGGGGGCGGTGAAGCTTTCTTT.

This clonotype was seen many times. The J gene is TRBJ2-3, the V gene TRBV5-1; no clear D. This CDR3 has 14 residues. The V end lost 0 bases, the J end lost 2 bases, and 7 bases lay between the germline ends. The germline CDR1 and CDR2 sequences are SGHRS and YFSETQ. The CDR3: CASSLGRNTDTQYF. The CDR3 DNA sequence: TGCGCCAGCAGCTTGGGCCGAAACACAGATACGCAGTATTTT.

The CDR3 reads CASSLGGFRAVGQFF. The CDR3 DNA sequence: TGTGCCAGCAGCTTAGGAGGGTTTCGCGCGGTCGGGCAGTTCTTC. This chain uses TRBV7-9 with TRBJ2-1; D is perhaps TRBD2 (5 bases). The CDR3 length is 15 residues. The V end lost 1 base, the J end lost 12 bases, and 19 bases lay between the germline ends. CDR1 SEHNR and CDR2 FQNEAQ come from the germline V gene (reference sequence).

The rearrangement links TRBV5-1 to TRBJ2-5; perhaps TRBD1 as D (6 bases). CDR1 and CDR2 (germline): SGHRS, YFSETQ. Deletions cut 3 bases from V and 2 bases from J, with 8 bases between. CDR3 length: 13 residues. The CDR3 region is CASSSDRQETQYF. Here the CDR3 DNA reads TGCGCCAGCAGCTCCGACAGGCAAGAGACCCAGTACTTC. The whole variable domain, remainder taken from reference TRBV5-1 and TRBJ2-5, is KAGVTQTPRYLIKTRGQQVTLSCSPISGHRSVSWYQQTPGQGLQFLFEYFSETQRNKGNFPGRFSGRQFSNSRSEMNVSTLELGDSALYLCASSSDRQETQYFGPGTRLLVL.

This clonotype turned up a few times. V and J are TRBV11-2 and TRBJ2-7, with 11 bases matching TRBD2. Trimming at V came to 1 base and at J to 0 bases, leaving 11 bases not matched to a gene. This CDR3 has 19 residues. Germline CDR1 reads SGHAT; CDR2 reads FQNNGV. This chain's CDR3 is CASSLVSGTSGSYSYEQYF. The CDR3 DNA sequence: TGTGCCAGCAGCTTAGTCTCCGGGACTAGCGGAAGTTACTCCTACGAGCAGTACTTC.

This chain connects TRBV4-2 to TRBJ2-1; D gene ambiguous. The V gene's germline CDR1 is LGHNA and CDR2 YNFKEQ. CDR3 size: 16 residues. Trimming left V 3 bases short and J 0 bases short, with 12 bases between. CDR3 sequence: CASSQARSSSYNEQFF. The CDR3 DNA sequence: TGTGCCAGCAGCCAGGCGAGGTCGAGCTCCTACAATGAGCAGTTCTTC.

This clonotype was detected only a few times. V is TRBV7-9 and J is TRBJ2-3; unclear D gene. Trimming cost V 5 bases and J 0 bases, with 18 bases left between them. The CDR3 runs to 17 residues. From germline, CDR1 is SEHNR and CDR2 FQNEAQ (reference sequence). The CDR3 spells CASSPGTGSVSTDTQYF. The CDR3 DNA reads TGTGCCAGCAGCCCCGGAACCGGATCAGTTAGCACAGATACGCAGTATTTT.

The chain couples TRBV28 to TRBJ1-5; a possible D gene is TRBD1 (6 bases). Trimming removed 6 bases from V and 4 bases from J, with 7 bases in between. Germline V gene data show CDR1 as MDHEN and CDR2 as SYDVKM. The CDR3 consists of 12 residues. Here the CDR3 reads CASRDRNQPQHF. The CDR3 nucleotides are TGTGCCAGCAGGGACAGAAATCAGCCCCAGCATTTT.

This clonotype has more than one count but fewer than ten. The V and J genes are TRBV5-4 and TRBJ2-2; TRBD2 agrees at 10 bases. This CDR3 has 16 amino acids. With V trimmed by 3 bases and J by 7 bases, 9 bases remained unmatched. Germline CDR1 reads SGHNT; CDR2 reads YYREEE (reference sequence). CDR3 residues: CASSSSGLAIGGELFF. CDR3 DNA: TGTGCCAGCAGCTCCTCGGGACTAGCGATTGGCGGGGAGCTGTTTTTT.

Only a few counts were recorded for this clonotype. The chain couples TRBV12-3 or TRBV12-4 to TRBJ2-1; no clear D. This CDR3 is built from 12 residues. V lost 6 bases, J lost 10 bases, and 13 bases lay in between. CDR3 sequence: CASSPSSLEQFF. The DNA for the CDR3 is TGTGCCAGCAGCCCCTCTAGTTTGGAGCAGTTCTTC.

This clonotype was found a few times. This chain links TRBV12-3 or TRBV12-4 with TRBJ2-7, with TRBD1 matching 10 bases. V shed 5 bases, J shed 5 bases, and the junction held 6 bases outside the gene matches. The CDR3 consists of 14 residues. CDR3 sequence (DNA): TGTGCCAGCAGTAGAAGACAGGGGGCCGACGAGCAGTACTTC. Its translation: CASSRRQGADEQYF.

This clonotype was seen a handful of times. The rearrangement uses TRBV10-3 and TRBJ2-7, with 7 bases aligning to TRBD1. The CDR3 is made up of 14 amino acids. The V gene end was trimmed by 6 bases and the J gene end by 2 bases; junction bases not matched to a gene: 7. Germline V CDR1 and CDR2: ENHRY, SYGVKD. This CDR3 is CAIRNRGSPYEQYF. CDR3 nucleotides: TGTGCCATCAGAAACAGGGGATCCCCCTACGAGCAGTACTTC.

J is TRBJ2-7 and V is TRBV5-5; D might be TRBD1 (6 bases). Trimming cost V 4 bases and J 3 bases, with 20 bases left between them. This CDR3 comprises 16 residues. Germline-derived CDR1 and CDR2 are SGHKS and YYEKEE (reference sequence). The CDR3 DNA reads as TGTGCCAGCAGCCCGCTACTCCGGGACAAGAGCTACGAGCAGTACTTC. It is translated as CASSPLLRDKSYEQYF.

This sequence joins TRBV2 and TRBJ2-7, with 10 positions matching TRBD1. The V and J ends lost 8 bases and 3 bases, in that order; junction bases with no gene match: 7. Germline lookup yields CDR1 SNHLY and CDR2 FYNNEI. The CDR3 loop spans 14 amino acids. Here the CDR3 DNA reads TGTGCCAGCCAACGGGACAGGGGATTCTACGAGCAGTACTTC. Translated: CASQRDRGFYEQYF. Together with reference TRBV2 and TRBJ2-7, the CDR3 gives the full variable domain: EPEVTQTPSHQVTQMGQEVILRCVPISNHLYFYWYRQILGQKVEFLVSFYNNEISEKSEIFDDQFSVERPDGSNFTLKIRSTKLEDSAMYFCASQRDRGFYEQYFGPGTRLTVT.

This clonotype occurred a few times. The gene calls are TRBV14 and TRBJ2-7, with D unresolved. The CDR3 covers 14 residues. V was pared by 1 base and J by 0 bases, with 7 bases between. Per germline, CDR1 SGHDN and CDR2 FVKESK. CDR3: CASSQVAFSYEQYF. The DNA of the CDR3 is TGTGCCAGCAGCCAAGTTGCGTTCTCCTACGAGCAGTACTTC.

Only a few counts were recorded for this clonotype. J is TRBJ2-1 and V is TRBV12-3 or TRBV12-4; TRBD2 agrees at 14 bases. The CDR3 contains 15 residues. V lost 6 bases, J lost 9 bases, and 7 bases stayed unmatched. The CDR3 sequence is CASSPGTSGRPEQFF. Written as DNA, the CDR3 is TGTGCCAGCAGCCCCGGGACTAGCGGGAGACCTGAGCAGTTCTTC.

V usage is TRBV29-1 and J usage is TRBJ1-2; no clear D gene. Trimming left V 4 bases short and J 4 bases short, with 10 bases between. Germline assignment: CDR1 SQVTM and CDR2 ANQGSEA. This CDR3 is 12 amino acids long. The CDR3 DNA is TGCAGCGTTGGCTCACCCACCTATGGCTACACCTTC. Its protein is CSVGSPTYGYTF.

This clonotype was seen a few times. The chain recombines TRBV11-2 with TRBJ2-7; 12 bases agree with TRBD1. J was trimmed by 3 bases and V by 5 bases; bases with no gene match: 8. Germline assignment: CDR1 SGHAT and CDR2 FQNNGV. The CDR3 contains 16 residues. The CDR3 DNA follows: TGTGCCAGCAGCGCGTACGGGACAGGGGGCTTCTACGAGCAGTACTTC. This gives the protein CASSAYGTGGFYEQYF.

V gene TRBV20-1 combines with J gene TRBJ1-1; no clear D gene. CDR1 DFQATT and CDR2 SNEGSKA come from the germline V gene (reference sequence). Trimming stripped 5 bases from V and 2 bases from J, with 15 bases between. This CDR3 region has 14 residues. CDR3 sequence reads: CSAPLGAGNTEAFF. CDR3 DNA sequence: TGCAGTGCTCCATTAGGCGCCGGCAACACTGAAGCTTTCTTT.

V usage is TRBV5-1 and J usage is TRBJ2-7, with D perhaps matching TRBD1 (5 bases). Germline CDR1 and CDR2: SGHRS and YFSETQ. V was cut by 4 bases and J by 0 bases, with 11 bases left in between. The CDR3 extends over 14 amino acids. In DNA, the CDR3 is TGCGCCAGCAGCCTGGGGCGGATCTCCTACGAGCAGTACTTC. It encodes CASSLGRISYEQYF. The whole variable domain, filled in from reference TRBV5-1 and TRBJ2-7, reads KAGVTQTPRYLIKTRGQQVTLSCSPISGHRSVSWYQQTPGQGLQFLFEYFSETQRNKGNFPGRFSGRQFSNSRSEMNVSTLELGDSALYLCASSLGRISYEQYFGPGTRLTVT.

A few counts support this clonotype. CDR3 region: CASSLEWGKGEQYF. In DNA form, the CDR3 reads TGTGCCAGCAGCTTGGAATGGGGAAAGGGCGAGCAGTACTTC. The V call is TRBV5-6, the J call TRBJ2-7; D gene uncertain. The ends were cut back, 0 bases at V and 6 bases at J, with 13 bases in the middle. This CDR3 has 14 amino acids. Germline V CDR1 and CDR2: SGHDT, YYEEEE.

This clonotype was observed a handful of times. The chain has TRBV7-9 and TRBJ2-3; TRBD1 matches 8 bases. The CDR3 runs to 16 residues. Germline values: CDR1 SEHNR, CDR2 FQNEAQ (reference sequence). V was pared by 5 bases and J by 3 bases, with 10 bases of the junction left unmatched. This CDR3 reads CASSLRRQGRTDTQYF. Here the CDR3 DNA reads TGTGCCAGCAGCCTACGACGACAGGGGAGGACAGATACGCAGTATTTT.